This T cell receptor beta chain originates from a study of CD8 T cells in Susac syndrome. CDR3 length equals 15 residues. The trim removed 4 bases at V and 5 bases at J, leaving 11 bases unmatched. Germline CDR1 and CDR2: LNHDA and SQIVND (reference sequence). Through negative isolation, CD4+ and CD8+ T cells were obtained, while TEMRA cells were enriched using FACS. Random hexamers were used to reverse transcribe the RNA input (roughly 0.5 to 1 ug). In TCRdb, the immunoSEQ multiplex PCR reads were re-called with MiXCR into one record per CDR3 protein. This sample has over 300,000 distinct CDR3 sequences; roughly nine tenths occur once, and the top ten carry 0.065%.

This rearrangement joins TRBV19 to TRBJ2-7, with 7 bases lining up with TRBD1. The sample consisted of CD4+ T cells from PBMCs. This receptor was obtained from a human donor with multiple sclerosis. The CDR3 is CASSTSLGTVDEQYF. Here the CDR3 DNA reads TGTGCCAGTAGTACCTCCCTCGGGACAGTTGACGAGCAGTACTTC. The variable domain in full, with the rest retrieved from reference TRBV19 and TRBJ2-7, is DGGITQSPKYLFRKEGQNVTLSCEQNLNHDAMYWYRQDPGQGLRLIYYSQIVNDFQKGDIAEGYSVSREKKESFPLTVTSAQKNPTAFYLCASSTSLGTVDEQYFGPGTRLTVT.